This T cell receptor beta chain appears in the sequencing data of a study of T cell repertoires in cytomegalovirus infection. Study context: It was recently identified HLA-C-restricted and well-studied HLA-B-restricted CMV epitopes that the study used. CMV infection together with matching HLA type was indicated by public TCR beta signatures.

TCRdb recomputed calls from the reads with MiXCR, one row per CDR3 protein. The table includes some 920,000 distinct CDR3 sequences, roughly 30% detected once. Many counts were recorded for this clonotype. Its antigen is not known. Overall study results and limits: Cumulative frequency (of public TCR beta family members) identified carriers of CMV plus the relevant HLA. What dominated the ex vivo response were HLA-C-restricted CMV-specific TCR beta clonotypes.

The TCR was taken from a human donor in good health (CMV status not recorded). Some clones in this sample may be carry-over from other donors' samples. Sample: cultured CD8+ T cells from PBMCs, taken from culture after CMV antigen stimulation.

The CDR3 loop reads CSVLGQGAKFSLYNEQFF. The CDR3 DNA reads as TGCAGTGTTCTCGGACAGGGGGCGAAGTTTTCATTGTACAATGAGCAGTTCTTC. V and J are TRBV20-1 and TRBJ2-1, with 11 bases matching TRBD1. V lost 7 bases and J lost 4; bases outside the gene matches: 18. The CDR3 is 18 residues long. Germline CDR1 DFQATT, CDR2 SNEGSKA (reference sequence).